This TCR beta chain was recovered during a study of cytomegalovirus exposure and HLA in healthy donors (dated 2017 in TCRdb). Regarding the study in general: An earlier analysis of some 600 of the donors reported 276 Gb of sequence data and around 120 million unique TCR beta sequences obtained from approximately 180 million T cells. Approximately 300 gigabases of sequencing data and about 92 million unique TCR sequences made up an early release that covered over 550 HLA-typed donors. The genetic ancestry cluster associated with self-reported Caucasian donors included about 84% of the 300 to 400 genotyped donors. The study aimed to test whether cataloging public T cell receptors could reveal signatures of past pathogen exposure. The T cell repertoires of 700 or so subjects were profiled by immunosequencing and related to cytomegalovirus serostatus. Along with the approximately 700-subject first cohort, a separate validation cohort of over a hundred different subjects was used. To predict cytomegalovirus infection status, the study brought together high-throughput TCR immunosequencing, statistical association of individual TCRs with disease status, and machine learning. A later analysis re-examined previously published TCR beta repertoires from about 700 donors and added high-resolution HLA genotyping to investigate patterns of TCR occurrence. The later analysis used no new phenotypic data to find candidate immune exposures, relying instead on TCR beta sequences and their occurrence across donors. In an earlier analysis of more than 550 of the donors, high-throughput TCR beta sequencing was used to judge whether each TCR beta V gene segment behaved as functional or pseudogenic. Donor age, sex, ethnicity and CMV serostatus were compiled together with the repertoire data. In a later genetic analysis, genome-wide SNP genotypes for about 65% of the roughly 700 donors were used, and that subset was treated as a discovery cohort. Every discovery cohort repertoire had been produced on one sequencing platform. Class I and class II HLA loci were covered by the typing at four-digit resolution. Typing coverage differed by locus: A, B, C, DRB1 and DQB1 were typed in about 620-630 donors, DQA1 in 500 to 550, DPA1 in around 580, and DPB1 in 400 to 490. Roughly 5 DR-DQ haplotypes were handled as single units for association and clustering, since linkage in the cohort was strong. Among roughly 370 genotyped donors of the cohort, an average of 235,054 unique TCR beta nucleotide sequences were sequenced per donor, roughly a sixth of them non-productive. Findings and caveats that apply to the study as a whole: Seventeen rarely observed V segments, including chromosome 9 orphons, were excluded from the earlier analysis of approximately 600 of the donors because counts were too low. A later analysis reported that several top co-occurrence clusters appeared linked to parvovirus B19, influenza, CMV and Epstein-Barr virus. A group of highly shared sequence variants was considered likely to be a technical artifact of the sequencing pipeline. The authors suggested that the approach could potentially be extended to other disease states and immunological phenotypes. Some IMGT-functional V segments, including TRBV6-2 and TRBV6-3, could not be distinguished by the 87-base-pair reads and were therefore excluded. A further reported finding was that TCR beta sequences accurately predicted the HLA-A and HLA-B alleles for most subjects in the first cohort. An earlier analysis of several hundred of the donors showed that most TCR beta V segments appeared in productive rearrangements either about 87% or about 30% of the time, which broadly matched IMGT annotations. Sequencing depth was assumed to be roughly uniform across donors in the presence/absence analyses, though that assumption may not hold. A total of some 180 TCR beta chains were listed by the study as associated with cytomegalovirus. In a later genetic analysis, a missense DCLRE1C variant was associated with V-gene and J-gene trimming of TCR beta chains, and the association was replicated in an independent cohort. CMV serostatus was the only immune exposure information available for the cohort. Correlated functional status among segregating V segments might be attributable to linkage disequilibrium, but an unknown experimental factor could not be ruled out. Most TCR sequences were seen in very few donors, while some public TCRs were found in many individuals. Compared with the 666-donor mean, donors in an Asian-associated ancestry cluster had fewer N-insertions in productive TCRs, according to a later genetic analysis. HLA typing was unavailable for some donors at each locus, so association tests used only the typed subset. A later analysis associated 16,951 TCR beta sequences with specific HLA alleles at a false discovery rate of 0.05. The cohort was sequenced for TCR beta chains only, and without alpha or paired-chain data the features that could be detected were limited. In a later analysis, the rate of TCR association differed among HLA loci, with DRB1 alleles having the most associated TCRs and HLA-C alleles having the fewest. A later analysis found that most CMV-associated TCR beta chains appeared HLA-restricted, with HLA associations seemingly driven largely by CMV exposure. When HLA alleles, especially DR and DQ, strongly co-occurred, TCR associations were difficult to assign to individual alleles. The classifier was reported to diagnose cytomegalovirus status with high specificity and sensitivity in both the original and validation cohorts. A few of the identified cytomegalovirus-associated TCR beta chains were confirmed in vitro to be specific for cytomegalovirus antigens. Compared with equally common non-associated chains, HLA-associated TCR beta chains in a later analysis were more clonally expanded and had lower generation probabilities.

Comment on this clone: Its specific antigen is unknown. Base-call qualities are not available, and no considerably larger clone is one nucleotide away.

The protocol used for the library was the immunoSEQ multiplex PCR assay. The multiplex PCR relied on a mix of 60 forward primers for TCR Vbeta segments and 13 reverse primers for TCR Jbeta segments. A multiplex PCR assay on genomic DNA amplified the CDR3 region of rearranged TCR beta genes. On the Illumina HiSeq System, the amplified TCR beta libraries were sequenced as 87-base-pair reads. In the original analysis: A later analysis tallied 75 million to 85 million unique TCR beta chains across the 666 repertoires, and roughly 11 million of those chains were shared by two or more donors. Raw reads were error-corrected and collapsed into unique sequences with a nearest-neighbor algorithm that merged closely related sequences to remove PCR and sequencing errors. To assign V, D and J gene segments, CDR3 sequences were aligned to IMGT reference sequences. For a sequence to be retained, a match of at least six nucleotides was required to both a V gene segment and a J gene segment. Rearrangements were classified as productive when the CDR3 lacked stop codons and remained in frame with V and J, and all other rearrangements were classified as non-productive. CDR3 was defined according to IMGT convention as the region running from the second conserved V-encoded cysteine to the conserved J-encoded phenylalanine. Sequences without an unambiguous match to a single V gene segment were excluded from the earlier analysis of over 500 of the donors. An earlier analysis of approximately 590 of the donors classified V segments as functional when productive rearrangements were above 56.7% and as segregating when the standard deviation between donors was above 5%. To diagnose cytomegalovirus status from the catalog of TCR beta chain sequences, a statistical classification framework was built. A later analysis assigned V and J genes by comparing TCR nucleotide sequences with IMGT/GENE-DB human TR gene sequences. Using the TCRdist pipeline, a later analysis assigned CDR3 sequences along with most-parsimonious VDJ recombination scenarios. In a later analysis, every TCR beta chain was defined by the combination of its CDR3 amino acid sequence and its V-gene family, and reads without a unique V-gene family were dropped. In a later analysis, 450 to 600 highly shared, low-generation-probability nucleotide sequences were removed to address suspected cross-contamination and a sequencing artifact. For each public chain, a later analysis derived a clonal expansion index from normalized ranks of inferred template counts within each repertoire. Generation probabilities in a later analysis came from a VDJ recombination model fitted to out-of-frame rearrangements, and those results were checked against IGoR. A later analysis scored TCR-TCR, TCR-HLA and TCR-CMV co-occurrence with hypergeometric tests, applying a repertoire-size bias correction to TCR pairs. To estimate false discovery rates, a later analysis permuted the HLA or CMV assignments 20 times. In a later analysis, co-occurring TCRs were grouped with DBSCAN, and TCRdist sequence similarity was added when clustering was performed within HLA-allele-positive subsets. For co-occurrence clustering, repertoires with fewer than 30,000 or more than 120,000 public chains were excluded, along with about five repertoires with anomalous nucleotide sharing. Not all clones reach the TCRdb copy of this immuneACCESS table, which keeps in-frame sequences only. Checked studies attribute under half of the gap to unresolved V genes and leave the rest unexplained. V and J calls and clone size are given by that table; D and trimming were obtained from the DNA. Here the sample has more than 85,000 clones; around 63% occur a single time. Together, the top ten hold roughly 3.2% of the sample.

Trimming leaves V shorter by 0 bases and J shorter by 5 bases, with the junction holding 14 bases beyond the gene matches. The germline V gene provides CDR1 KGHSH and CDR2 LQKENI. The CDR3 has 18 amino acids, counting the end cysteine and phenylalanine. Only the CDR3 part of the read is kept: 54 bases, read in frame from the first base. In total, 500 to 700 healthy bone marrow donors made up the cohort. At the time of sampling, all cohort members were nominally healthy, though unrecorded immune exposures were likely present. The donor tested CMV seronegative and was one of the 352 seronegative cohort members. A peripheral blood sample was collected from each donor, and TCR beta sequencing was performed on peripheral blood mononuclear cells. Genomic DNA was extracted from the blood cell samples with the Qiagen DNeasy Blood Extraction Kit.

Sequencing input: PBMCs. The chain is encoded by TRBV18 joined to TRBJ2-7; TRBD1 fits 9 bases in the junction. This sequence was found in a man younger than 40 in good health and CMV-seronegative. The bases read TGTGCCAGCTCACCACCGATTTATGCACAGGGGGCTAGAAACGAGCAGTACTTC. It codes for CASSPPIYAQGARNEQYF.